Listed here are 9 T cell receptor beta chains from one sample, sequenced in a study of technical replicates of blood from a few donors. Libraries were prepared by immunoSEQ multiplex PCR; TCRdb keeps only in-frame clonotypes and omits some of them. The table includes some 85,000 clones, just over 95% detected once. Sequenced sample: T cells isolated from PBMCs. Receptor source: a human donor in good health.

J is TRBJ2-1 and V is TRBV5-4; the D gene is possibly TRBD1 (6 bases). CDR3 length: 16 residues. Per the germline V gene, CDR1 is SGHNT and CDR2 is YYREEE (reference sequence). V was cut by 0 bases and J by 0 bases, with 10 bases left in between. CDR3 amino acids: CASSLGLGASYNEQFF. The CDR3, as DNA: TGTGCCAGCAGCTTGGGTTTGGGGGCCTCCTACAATGAGCAGTTCTTC. Full variable domain (rest looked up from reference TRBV5-4 and TRBJ2-1): ETGVTQSPTHLIKTRGQQVTLRCSSQSGHNTVSWYQQALGQGPQFIFQYYREEENGRGNFPPRFSGLQFPNYSSELNVNALELDDSALYLCASSLGLGASYNEQFFGPGTRLTVL.

This chain joins TRBV6-5 and TRBJ1-5, with a possible D match to TRBD1 (5 bases). Germline V gene data show CDR1 as MNHEY and CDR2 as SVGAGI. This CDR3 comprises 15 residues. The V gene lost 2 bases and the J gene lost 2 bases, with 10 bases spanning the gap. The CDR3 sequence is CASSYVGDGNQPQHF. CDR3 coding DNA: TGTGCCAGCAGTTACGTAGGGGATGGCAATCAGCCCCAGCATTTT.

The genes are TRBV19 and TRBJ2-1, with 7 nucleotides matching TRBD1. V lost 4 bases and J lost 5; bases outside the gene matches: 5. Germline CDR1 reads LNHDA; CDR2 reads SQIVND (reference sequence). The CDR3 length is 14 residues. The CDR3 here is CASSTGTVNNEQFF. The CDR3 nucleotides are TGTGCCAGTAGTACCGGGACAGTTAACAATGAGCAGTTCTTC.

The chain carries TRBV7-3 and TRBJ2-6; D perhaps matches TRBD1 (5 bases). Trimming took off 6 bases at V and 3 bases at J, with 12 bases between the two ends. Per germline, CDR1 SGHTA and CDR2 FQGTGA. This CDR3 spans 15 amino acids. This chain's CDR3 is CASRKGMGGANVLTF. CDR3 DNA sequence: TGTGCCAGCAGGAAGGGGATGGGTGGGGCCAACGTCCTGACTTTC.

J is TRBJ2-7 and V is TRBV6-5; 8 bases are a match to TRBD2. Trimming took 2 bases from V and 2 from J; bases not matched to a gene: 2. The length of the CDR3 is 14 residues. The germline V gene has CDR1 MNHEY and CDR2 SVGAGI. The CDR3 protein is CASSYTGGPYEQYF. CDR3 nucleotide sequence: TGTGCCAGCAGTTACACGGGAGGGCCCTACGAGCAGTACTTC.

The genes are TRBV21-1 and TRBJ2-1; the listed D gene, TRBD2, was not tested against the DNA. TRBV21-1 is flagged as a pseudogene. The CDR3 is made up of 12 amino acids. The CDR3 nucleotides are TGTGCCAGCAGCCCTACCTACAATGAGCAGTTCTTC. It translates to CASSPTYNEQFF.

The chain employs TRBV29-1 and TRBJ2-1, with 8 bases identical to TRBD1. The J segment lost 2 bases and the V segment lost 5 bases, leaving 8 bases of the junction unmatched. Germline V gene data show CDR1 as SQVTM and CDR2 as ANQGSEA. The CDR3 sequence is 15 residues long. CDR3 protein: CSVPQGALAYNEQFF. As DNA, the CDR3 is TGCAGCGTTCCCCAGGGGGCGTTAGCCTACAATGAGCAGTTCTTC.

The genes are TRBV4-3 and TRBJ2-2, with 8 bases matching TRBD2. The CDR3 spans 16 residues. Looked up from germline, CDR1 is LGHNA and CDR2 is YSLEER. V shed 1 base and J 5 bases; nucleotides not matched to a gene: 6. The CDR3 DNA is TGCGCCAGCAGCCAAGGAGGCCGGGAGGGTACCGGGGAGCTGTTTTTT. Translating gives CASSQGGREGTGELFF.

The chain is built from TRBV25-1 and TRBJ2-7, with no clear D. The CDR3 is 12 amino acids. Trimming removed 4 bases from V and 4 bases from J, with 8 bases in between. The germline V gene encodes CDR1 MGHDK and CDR2 SYGVNS. The chain's CDR3 is CASSGGEYEQYF. CDR3 bases: TGTGCCAGCAGTGGCGGAGAGTACGAGCAGTACTTC.